The 5 T cell receptor beta chains below all came from one sample that was sequenced in a study of cytomegalovirus exposure and HLA in healthy donors. The PCR contained 60 Vbeta and 13 Jbeta primers. The protocol was immunoSEQ multiplex PCR, while the TCRdb copy is restricted to in-frame clones and leaves out a portion. The table shows more than 110,000 clones, with about three quarters occurring only once. The sequencing sample was made of PBMCs. The receptors derive from a human donor in good health.

This clone came up a few times. V usage is TRBV5-1 and J usage is TRBJ1-1; 7 bases agree with TRBD1. The CDR3 spans 14 residues. V trimming: 4 bases; J trimming: 5 bases; junction bases outside the gene matches: 8. Germline-derived CDR1 and CDR2 are SGHRS and YFSETQ. The CDR3 DNA is TGCGCCAGCAGCATTGGACAGGAGCGAACTGAAGCTTTCTTT. Residues: CASSIGQERTEAFF.

V and J are TRBV15 and TRBJ2-7; 8 nucleotides line up with TRBD2. Germline V gene lookup returns CDR1 LNHNV and CDR2 YYDKDF (reference sequence). The CDR3 runs 14 residues. The ends lost 0 bases at V and 2 bases at J; junction bases unmatched: 0. The CDR3 DNA sequence: TGTGCCACCAGCAGAGAAGCGGGGGCCTACGAGCAGTACTTC. Translation: CATSREAGAYEQYF.

The chain is built from TRBV29-1 and TRBJ2-6; 7 nucleotides match TRBD1. The V gene's germline CDR1 is SQVTM and CDR2 ANQGSEA. Trimming at V came to 7 bases and at J to 0 bases, leaving 3 bases not matched to a gene. The length of the CDR3 is 14 residues. The CDR3 loop reads CSARDSSGANVLTF. In DNA form, the CDR3 reads TGCAGCGCCCGGGACAGCTCTGGGGCCAACGTCCTGACTTTC.

The V gene is TRBV9, the J gene TRBJ1-2, with 8 bases fitting TRBD1. The CDR3 consists of 15 residues. V gave up 2 bases and J gave up 1 base; unmatched junction bases: 4. CDR1 SGDLS and CDR2 YYNGEE come from the germline V gene. Here the CDR3 DNA reads TGTGCCAGCAGCGTCCAGGGGGCTATTAACTATGGCTACACCTTC. Translation gives CASSVQGAINYGYTF.

V usage is TRBV7-8 and J usage is TRBJ2-5; 13 bases are shared with TRBD2. Unmatched junction bases numbered 2, after V lost 5 bases and J lost 2 bases. The germline gives CDR1 SGHVS, CDR2 FQNEAQ. This CDR3 region has 15 residues. CDR3 amino acids: CASSQGLAGQETQYF. The CDR3 nucleotides read TGTGCCAGCAGCCAGGGACTAGCGGGACAAGAGACCCAGTACTTC.